This T cell receptor (beta chain) was obtained from a study of T cell clonotyping in hematopoietic cell transplantation. Notes on the study in general: Recipient TCR diversity dropped after transplant; expanded clonotypes rose from day 30 to 180. At the given depth, recipient repertoires were over 95% de novo clonotypes.

Profiling relied on immunoSEQ multiplex PCR, and the TCRdb table lists in-frame clones only, not all of them. This table has about 11,000 clones, around 90% appearing once. The CDR3 covers 16 residues. CDR1 and CDR2 from the germline V gene are MNHEY and SVGAGI. Trimming removed 4 bases at V and 3 bases at J, with 16 bases between. To note about this clone: What it binds is not known.

The chain uses TRBV6-5 and TRBJ2-4; either TRBD1 or TRBD2 may fit D (5 bases each). Sequencing used PBMCs, obtained 180 days after allogeneic stem cell transplant. The TCR originated in a male patient aged 60-69 years who had an allogeneic stem cell transplant from an unrelated donor, so the T cells may come from the graft donor. Some clones in this sample may be carry-over from other donors' samples. The CDR3 region has the DNA TGTGCCAGCAGTTCGTGGGACCTAGGAGTCAAAAACATTCAGTACTTC. It is translated as CASSSWDLGVKNIQYF.